The 28 T cell receptor beta chains below were found in one sample sequenced in a study of blood T cell repertoires in COVID-19. TCRdb's table, derived via immunoSEQ multiplex PCR, lists solely in-frame clones and lacks some. The sample consists of 200,000 to 250,000 clones, 65% to 90% of them appearing once. Sequencing used PBMCs or T cells enriched from blood (not recorded which). These receptors were taken from a man aged 35 to 55 who had recovered from COVID-19.

The chain joins TRBV30 to TRBJ2-7; maybe TRBD2 (5 bases). V was clipped by 3 bases and J by 3 bases, with 9 bases between them. The CDR3 length is 12 residues. Germline values: CDR1 GTSNPN, CDR2 SVGIG (reference sequence). This chain's CDR3 is CAWRTGYYEQYF. DNA of the CDR3: TGTGCCTGGAGAACGGGATACTACGAGCAGTACTTC. Complete variable domain (other parts from reference TRBV30 and TRBJ2-7): SQTIHQWPATLVQPVGSPLSLECTVEGTSNPNLYWYRQAAGRGLQLLFYSVGIGQISSEVPQNLSASRPQDRQFILSSKKLLLSDSGFYLCAWRTGYYEQYFGPGTRLTVT.

The chain combines TRBV9 with TRBJ2-5, with 8 bases fitting TRBD2. The germline V gene has CDR1 SGDLS and CDR2 YYNGEE. CDR3 length equals 16 residues. J was trimmed by 6 bases and V by 4 bases; bases with no gene match: 14. The CDR3 DNA reads TGTGCCAGCAGCTTTTCGCTGGCGGGGGGTCGGAAGACCCAGTACTTC. The encoded protein is CASSFSLAGGRKTQYF. Combining the CDR3 with reference TRBV9 and TRBJ2-5 gives the whole variable domain DSGVTQTPKHLITATGQRVTLRCSPRSGDLSVYWYQQSLDQGLQFLIQYYNGEERAKGNILERFSAQQFPDLHSELNLSSLELGDSALYFCASSFSLAGGRKTQYFGPGTRLLVL.

This chain joins TRBV28 and TRBJ1-6; the match to TRBD1 covers 10 bases. Germline V gene data show CDR1 as MDHEN and CDR2 as SYDVKM. V was pared by 2 bases and J by 8 bases, with 0 bases of the junction left unmatched. This CDR3 region has 14 residues. The CDR3 spells CASSLGQGDSPLHF. CDR3 bases: TGTGCCAGCAGTTTAGGACAGGGGGATTCACCCCTCCACTTT.

The chain has TRBV7-2 and TRBJ2-1; TRBD1 agrees at 9 bases. Unmatched junction bases numbered 2, after V lost 2 bases and J lost 3 bases. This CDR3 spans 15 amino acids. Germline V gene sequence: CDR1 SGHTA, CDR2 FQGNSA. The CDR3: CASSLNRGLYNEQFF. The CDR3 DNA is TGTGCCAGCAGCTTAAACAGGGGGCTCTACAATGAGCAGTTCTTC. Full variable domain (rest looked up from reference TRBV7-2 and TRBJ2-1): GAGVSQSPSNKVTEKGKDVELRCDPISGHTALYWYRQSLGQGLEFLIYFQGNSAPDKSGLPSDRFSAERTGGSVSTLTIQRTQQEDSAVYLCASSLNRGLYNEQFFGPGTRLTVL.

The rearrangement links TRBV9 to TRBJ2-2; D possibly corresponds to TRBD1 (6 bases). This CDR3 has 15 amino acids. CDR1 SGDLS and CDR2 YYNGEE come from the germline V gene. The germline V and J ends were trimmed by 7 bases and 3 bases, with 16 bases remaining between them. CDR3 sequence: CASGLWDTDTGELFF. The CDR3 bases are TGTGCCAGCGGCTTGTGGGACACCGACACCGGGGAGCTGTTTTTT.

The chain is built from TRBV10-1 and TRBJ2-7, with TRBD1 identical over 9 bases. The CDR3 sequence is 15 residues long. Germline V lookup: CDR1 WNHNN, CDR2 SYGVQD (reference sequence). Trimming removed 6 bases from V and 4 bases from J; junction bases left unmatched: 10. CDR3 residues: CASRGEDRGMYEQYF. The CDR3 DNA reads as TGCGCCAGCAGGGGAGAGGACAGGGGCATGTACGAGCAGTACTTC.

This chain connects TRBV20-1 to TRBJ2-7, with D possibly matching TRBD2 (5 bases). This CDR3 comprises 11 residues. The germline CDR1 and CDR2 sequences are DFQATT and SNEGSKA (reference sequence). The germline V and J ends were trimmed by 7 bases and 7 bases, with 14 bases remaining between them. The CDR3 nucleotides read TGCAGTGTCATGGGAGTTTTAGAGCAGTACTTC. Translating it yields CSVMGVLEQYF.

The chain has TRBV5-1 and TRBJ1-1; D perhaps matches TRBD1 (5 bases). Looked up from germline, CDR1 is SGHRS and CDR2 is YFSETQ. CDR3 length: 14 amino acids. Trimming cost V 0 bases and J 3 bases, with 9 bases left between them. The DNA of the CDR3 is TGCGCCAGCAGCTTGGCCGGAGGGGACACTGAAGCTTTCTTT. Translation: CASSLAGGDTEAFF.

V and J are TRBV5-1 and TRBJ2-1, with D possibly being TRBD2 (5 bases). This CDR3 has 15 residues. The germline V gene encodes CDR1 SGHRS and CDR2 YFSETQ. Deletions cut 3 bases from V and 2 bases from J, with 12 bases between. CDR3 DNA: TGCGCCAGCAGCTCGCGGACTGTGACCTACAATGAGCAGTTCTTC. Residues: CASSSRTVTYNEQFF.

This rearrangement joins TRBV2 to TRBJ2-7; D is possibly TRBD1 (6 bases). The germline V gene encodes CDR1 SNHLY and CDR2 FYNNEI. V shed 5 bases and J shed 1 base, with 9 bases lying between them. The CDR3 loop spans 13 amino acids. The CDR3 here is CASSFGQSYEQYF. The CDR3 nucleotides read TGTGCCAGCAGTTTCGGACAGTCCTACGAGCAGTACTTC.

V gene TRBV19 combines with J gene TRBJ2-7; 8 bases are a match to TRBD1. V gave up 9 bases and J gave up 7 bases; unmatched junction bases: 11. This CDR3 is built from 13 residues. Germline V lookup: CDR1 LNHDA, CDR2 SQIVND (reference sequence). CDR3 region: CASDGGQVGEQYF. CDR3 coding DNA: TGTGCCAGCGACGGGGGACAGGTCGGAGAGCAGTACTTC.

The chain carries TRBV30 and TRBJ1-6; unclear D gene. There are 14 residues in the CDR3. Trimming shortened V by 2 bases and J by 9 bases, and 14 bases separated the two germline ends. CDR1 and CDR2 from the germline V gene are GTSNPN and SVGIG (reference sequence). This chain's CDR3 is CAWSPTGEGSPLHF. CDR3 in DNA: TGTGCCTGGAGTCCGACCGGGGAAGGTTCACCCCTCCACTTT.

The rearrangement uses TRBV21-1 and TRBJ2-1; the table's D gene call, TRBD2, was not cross checked with the DNA. TRBV21-1 is given as a pseudogene. The CDR3 spans 11 residues. CDR3 bases: TGTGCCAGCAGCAAACGGAATGAGCAGTTCTTC. This codes for CASSKRNEQFF.

V is TRBV9 and J is TRBJ2-5; 12 bases agree with TRBD1. This CDR3 comprises 18 residues. With V trimmed by 3 bases and J by 5 bases, 14 bases remained unmatched. The germline CDR1 and CDR2 sequences are SGDLS and YYNGEE. The CDR3 DNA sequence: TGTGCCAGCAGCGGACGGGACAGGGGGCCGAATCGACAGGAGACCCAGTACTTC. Translated: CASSGRDRGPNRQETQYF.

J is TRBJ2-5 and V is TRBV12-5, with 11 bases identical to TRBD2. The CDR3 has 16 residues. Trimming removed 2 bases from V and 2 bases from J; junction bases left unmatched: 4. The germline gives CDR1 LGHNT, CDR2 FRNRAP. CDR3 DNA: TGTGCTAGTGGTTTGAGTAGCGGGAGGGGTCAAGAGACCCAGTACTTC. Residues: CASGLSSGRGQETQYF.

This clone was recorded once. CDR3 sequence reads: CASSLEAGYNEQFF. In nucleotides, the CDR3 is TGCGCCAGCAGCTTGGAGGCAGGATACAATGAGCAGTTCTTC. The genes are TRBV5-1 and TRBJ2-1; D gene uncertain. V lost 0 bases, J lost 4 bases, and 8 bases lay in between. Germline-derived CDR1 and CDR2 are SGHRS and YFSETQ. The CDR3 totals 14 residues.

The CDR3 nucleotides are TGTGCCTGGAGTCGAGGAGTTAACACTGAAGCTTTCTTT. Translating it yields CAWSRGVNTEAFF. This chain joins TRBV30 and TRBJ1-1; D is uncertain. Germline V gives CDR1 GTSNPN, CDR2 SVGIG (reference sequence). This CDR3 spans 13 amino acids. Trimming removed 2 bases from V and 2 bases from J, with 9 bases in between.

The gene calls are TRBV4-1 and TRBJ1-2; D possibly corresponds to TRBD1 (6 bases). The CDR3 runs to 14 residues. Per germline, CDR1 MGHRA and CDR2 YSYEKL. Trimming left V 0 bases short and J 4 bases short, with 9 bases between. This chain's CDR3 is CASSQDRGPYGYTF. CDR3 nucleotides: TGCGCCAGCAGCCAAGACAGGGGTCCCTATGGCTACACCTTC.

The CDR3 DNA follows: TGTGCCAGCAGCATCGACAGGGTATCTTCAGAACCATTCACCTTC. It specifies CASSIDRVSSEPFTF. The chain combines TRBV5-4 with TRBJ1-2; 7 bases line up with TRBD1. J gave up 13 bases and V 4 bases, and 19 bases lay outside the gene matches. The CDR3 loop spans 15 amino acids. Germline loops: CDR1 SGHNT, CDR2 YYREEE (reference sequence).

A few counts support this clone. This chain connects TRBV4-1 to TRBJ1-1; 7 nucleotides agree with TRBD1. Trimming took 2 bases from V and 4 from J; bases not matched to a gene: 10. The CDR3 has 16 amino acids. Looked up from germline, CDR1 is MGHRA and CDR2 is YSYEKL. The CDR3 loop reads CASSQQPGAGGTEAFF. DNA for the CDR3: TGCGCCAGCAGCCAACAACCTGGCGCAGGGGGCACTGAAGCTTTCTTT.

The chain is built from TRBV20-1 and TRBJ1-2; D is undetermined. The CDR3 has 14 amino acids. Trimming cost V 3 bases and J 5 bases, with 16 bases left between them. Germline loops: CDR1 DFQATT, CDR2 SNEGSKA (reference sequence). CDR3 in DNA: TGCAGTGCTAGTTGGGATCAAACGGGGTATGGCTACACCTTC. Amino acid sequence: CSASWDQTGYGYTF.

CDR3 nucleotide sequence: TGCGCCAGCAGTCAATCGTTCTGGGCGGGACAGAACTACGAGCAGTACTTC. Its translation: CASSQSFWAGQNYEQYF. The chain uses TRBV23-1 and TRBJ2-7; possibly TRBD1 for D (7 bases). TRBV23-1 has ORF status, its function being uncertain. Trimming shortened V by 0 bases and J by 3 bases, and 18 bases separated the two germline ends. This CDR3 has 17 residues.

This chain joins TRBV11-1 and TRBJ1-2, with a possible D match to TRBD1 (5 bases). CDR3 length: 13 amino acids. The germline V gene encodes CDR1 SGHAT and CDR2 FQDESV (reference sequence). Trimming left V 1 base short and J 4 bases short, with 7 bases between. The CDR3 sequence: CASSLEGVYGYTF. CDR3 DNA: TGTGCCAGCAGCTTAGAAGGGGTCTATGGCTACACCTTC.

The chain has TRBV10-1 and TRBJ2-1, with 8 bases identical to TRBD2. Germline CDR1 reads WNHNN; CDR2 reads SYGVQD (reference sequence). Losses at the gene ends were 5 bases for V and 0 bases for J; bases not matched to a gene: 6. This CDR3 contains 16 residues. CDR3 DNA: TGCGCCAGCAGTAGGACGGGGGGGCACTCCTACAATGAGCAGTTCTTC. Its protein product is CASSRTGGHSYNEQFF.

J is TRBJ2-3 and V is TRBV19; a weak D match, TRBD2 (6 bases). Germline V gene data show CDR1 as LNHDA and CDR2 as SQIVND (reference sequence). V gave up 6 bases and J gave up 9 bases, with 19 bases separating them. CDR3 length: 14 amino acids. The CDR3 DNA sequence: TGTGCCAGTAGCGGGGCGGGATGGGATGAGACGCAGTATTTT. Encoded protein: CASSGAGWDETQYF. The full variable domain, its missing parts supplied by reference TRBV19 and TRBJ2-3, is DGGITQSPKYLFRKEGQNVTLSCEQNLNHDAMYWYRQDPGQGLRLIYYSQIVNDFQKGDIAEGYSVSREKKESFPLTVTSAQKNPTAFYLCASSGAGWDETQYFGPGTRLTVL.

The chain is built from TRBV11-3 and TRBJ2-3, with D tentatively TRBD1 (5 bases). The V end lost 1 base, the J end lost 6 bases, and 14 bases lay between the germline ends. This CDR3 has 15 residues. The germline CDR1 and CDR2 sequences are SGHNT and YENEEA. The DNA of the CDR3 is TGTGCCAGCAGCTTAGGTGGGGCAGTCTACGATACGCAGTATTTT. This sequence encodes CASSLGGAVYDTQYF.

The chain combines TRBV10-3 with TRBJ2-1, with 7 bases that match TRBD2. Trimming removed 0 bases from V and 6 bases from J; junction bases left unmatched: 2. Per the germline V gene, CDR1 is ENHRY and CDR2 is SYGVKD. The CDR3 runs 14 residues. The CDR3 region is CAISESGLGNEQFF. The DNA for the CDR3 is TGTGCCATCAGTGAGTCCGGACTAGGCAATGAGCAGTTCTTC.

The rearrangement links TRBV28 to TRBJ2-1; TRBD2 agrees at 10 bases. V lost 3 bases and J lost 5; bases outside the gene matches: 10. The CDR3 length is 17 residues. Germline lookup yields CDR1 MDHEN and CDR2 SYDVKM. CDR3 in DNA: TGTGCCAGCAGTTTTTGGGCTAGCGGGAGTGTCCACAATGAGCAGTTCTTC. This gives the protein CASSFWASGSVHNEQFF.